The 20 T cell receptor beta chains given below trace back to one sample, sequenced in a study of monozygotic twins with inflammatory bowel disease. TCRdb reprocessed the 5' RACE reads, keeping one entry per CDR3 protein, no DNA. The sample's table shows a few hundred thousand distinct CDR3 sequences. Sequencing was done on a sample of blood. The receptors were gathered from a human donor with ulcerative colitis or Crohn's disease, or a healthy co-twin of an affected twin (not recorded which).

The chain links TRBV27 to TRBJ2-2; the D call from TCRdb, TRBD1, cannot be confirmed without DNA. Germline assignment: CDR1 MNHEY and CDR2 SMNVEV (reference sequence). This CDR3 spans 14 amino acids. The CDR3 loop reads CASSLQGATGELFF.

CDR3 protein: CASSLSSVSYEQYF. This chain joins TRBV5-1 and TRBJ2-7; TCRdb's D call, TRBD2, is unchecked because there is no DNA. The CDR3 totals 14 residues. Germline CDR1 SGHRS, CDR2 YFSETQ.

The gene calls are TRBV28 and TRBJ1-4; there is no DNA to check the TCRdb D call of TRBD1. CDR3 length: 14 amino acids. Germline-derived CDR1 and CDR2 are MDHEN and SYDVKM. The chain's CDR3 is CASSPQLRREKLFF. The variable domain in full, completed from reference TRBV28 and TRBJ1-4, reads DVKVTQSSRYLVKRTGEKVFLECVQDMDHENMFWYRQDPGLGLRLIYFSYDVKMKEKGDIPEGYSVSREKKERFSLILESASTNQTSMYLCASSPQLRREKLFFGSGTQLSVL.

The chain carries TRBV10-3 and TRBJ2-1; checking the TCRdb D call of TRBD1 is not possible without DNA. The length of the CDR3 is 16 residues. The germline V gene encodes CDR1 ENHRY and CDR2 SYGVKD. The CDR3 loop is CAISESGGAGANEQFF.

The V call is TRBV19, the J call TRBJ2-4. Germline V lookup: CDR1 LNHDA, CDR2 SQIVND (reference sequence). The CDR3 has 13 amino acids. The CDR3 is CASSMAAKNIQYF.

The rearrangement uses TRBV9 and TRBJ2-7; TCRdb's D call of TRBD1 is untestable without DNA. Germline V lookup: CDR1 SGDLS, CDR2 YYNGEE. This CDR3 is 16 amino acids long. This chain's CDR3 is CASSVDPAGTAYEQYF. Drawing the rest from reference TRBV9 and TRBJ2-7, the complete variable domain is DSGVTQTPKHLITATGQRVTLRCSPRSGDLSVYWYQQSLDQGLQFLIQYYNGEERAKGNILERFSAQQFPDLHSELNLSSLELGDSALYFCASSVDPAGTAYEQYFGPGTRLTVT.

The chain combines TRBV9 with TRBJ1-4; TCRdb picks TRBD1, but there is no DNA to check that call. The length of the CDR3 is 15 residues. Germline V gene sequence: CDR1 SGDLS, CDR2 YYNGEE. Here the CDR3 reads CASSVTGAVGEKLFF. The full variable domain, rest sourced from reference TRBV9 and TRBJ1-4, is DSGVTQTPKHLITATGQRVTLRCSPRSGDLSVYWYQQSLDQGLQFLIQYYNGEERAKGNILERFSAQQFPDLHSELNLSSLELGDSALYFCASSVTGAVGEKLFFGSGTQLSVL.

The rearrangement uses TRBV10-3 and TRBJ2-1; TCRdb designates TRBD2, a call that cannot be tested without DNA. Germline CDR1 reads ENHRY; CDR2 reads SYGVKD. The CDR3 extends over 16 amino acids. The CDR3 protein is CAIRSEAGALSDEQFF.

The chain is built from TRBV10-3 and TRBJ1-1. This CDR3 spans 12 amino acids. Germline V gene sequence: CDR1 ENHRY, CDR2 SYGVKD. This CDR3 is CAISAGTNEAFF.

The chain carries TRBV24-1 and TRBJ2-1; TCRdb lists TRBD1, though no DNA is available to test this call. The CDR3 loop spans 16 amino acids. Germline CDR1 and CDR2: KGHDR and SFDVKD. The CDR3 spells CATSDTKSPLGGEQFF.

The chain is built from TRBV5-1 and TRBJ2-7; TCRdb picks TRBD1, but there is no DNA to check that call. In germline, CDR1 is SGHRS, CDR2 YFSETQ. The CDR3 is 15 residues long. The CDR3 reads CASSKNGRGVDEQYF. Drawing the rest from reference TRBV5-1 and TRBJ2-7, the complete variable domain is KAGVTQTPRYLIKTRGQQVTLSCSPISGHRSVSWYQQTPGQGLQFLFEYFSETQRNKGNFPGRFSGRQFSNSRSEMNVSTLELGDSALYLCASSKNGRGVDEQYFGPGTRLTVT.

The genes are TRBV7-2 and TRBJ2-7; TCRdb designates TRBD1, a call that cannot be tested without DNA. The CDR3 has 14 amino acids. Germline V CDR1 and CDR2: SGHTA, FQGNSA. This chain's CDR3 is CASSLVFGTYEQYF.

This chain's CDR3 is CSVETVGDTQYF. This chain connects TRBV29-1 to TRBJ2-3; checking the TCRdb D call of TRBD1 is not possible without DNA. Germline V gene sequence: CDR1 SQVTM, CDR2 ANQGSEA. This CDR3 contains 12 residues.

J is TRBJ2-3 and V is TRBV20-1; checking the TCRdb D call of TRBD2 is not possible without DNA. This CDR3 is built from 14 residues. Per germline, CDR1 DFQATT and CDR2 SNEGSKA (reference sequence). The CDR3: CSAKATSPPDTQYF.

J is TRBJ2-7 and V is TRBV7-2; the TRBD2 assignment by TCRdb is unverifiable without DNA. Germline V gives CDR1 SGHTA, CDR2 FQGNSA. CDR3 length equals 16 residues. CDR3 amino acids: CASSFRTSGGAYEQYF.

The rearrangement uses TRBV6-2 or TRBV6-3 and TRBJ2-3. The V gene's germline CDR1 is MNHEY and CDR2 SVGEGT. This CDR3 spans 11 amino acids. CDR3 sequence reads: CASEGTDTQYF.

V usage is TRBV9 and J usage is TRBJ2-3; TCRdb outputs TRBD1, but without DNA this stays unchecked. The CDR3 runs to 16 residues. Germline lookup yields CDR1 SGDLS and CDR2 YYNGEE. The CDR3: CASSDPGTGPSNTQYF.

The chain has TRBV19 and TRBJ2-1; TCRdb selects TRBD2, and the lack of DNA leaves this call unchecked. The CDR3 runs 17 residues. Germline assignment: CDR1 LNHDA and CDR2 SQIVND (reference sequence). CDR3 sequence: CASSQSRLAGGRNEQFF.

The chain employs TRBV12-3 or TRBV12-4 and TRBJ2-7; absent DNA, TCRdb's TRBD1 call cannot be checked. CDR3 length equals 15 residues. The CDR3 here is CASSQQGAGTYEQYF.

The chain links TRBV12-3 or TRBV12-4 to TRBJ2-7; TCRdb gives TRBD2 as the D gene, but with no DNA this cannot be confirmed. CDR3 length equals 15 residues. The CDR3 is CASRMRGLPGPEQYF.